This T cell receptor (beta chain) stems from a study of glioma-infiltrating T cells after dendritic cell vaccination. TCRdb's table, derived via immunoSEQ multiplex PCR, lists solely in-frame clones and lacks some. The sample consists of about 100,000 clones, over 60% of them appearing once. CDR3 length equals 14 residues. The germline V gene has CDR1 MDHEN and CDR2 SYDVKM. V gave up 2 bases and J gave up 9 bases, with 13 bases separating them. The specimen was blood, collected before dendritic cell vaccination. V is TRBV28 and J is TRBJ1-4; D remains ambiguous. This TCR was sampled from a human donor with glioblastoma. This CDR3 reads CASSLSGQKKKLFF. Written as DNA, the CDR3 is TGTGCCAGCAGTTTAAGTGGGCAGAAGAAAAAACTGTTTTTT. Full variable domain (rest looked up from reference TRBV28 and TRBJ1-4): DVKVTQSSRYLVKRTGEKVFLECVQDMDHENMFWYRQDPGLGLRLIYFSYDVKMKEKGDIPEGYSVSREKKERFSLILESASTNQTSMYLCASSLSGQKKKLFFGSGTQLSVL.